This T cell receptor beta chain was captured in a study of identical twins. Addition of a universal primer site occurred through template switching, and cDNA carried unique molecular identifiers. One entry per CDR3 protein, called by TCRdb with MiXCR from the 5' RACE reads. The repertoire holds fewer than 550,000 distinct CDR3 sequences, with 13% to 15% as singletons. The CDR3 consists of 14 residues. Germline CDR1 reads SGHAT; CDR2 reads FQNNGV. Trimming at V came to 3 bases and at J to 11 bases, leaving 6 bases not matched to a gene. The sample was also reused in another study, on yellow fever vaccine responses in identical twins.

The gene calls are TRBV11-2 and TRBJ1-6; 8 nucleotides line up with TRBD1. This TCR was recovered from a woman aged 18-30 years in good health. Sequences were obtained from CD4+ T cells sorted from blood. CDR3 DNA: TGTGCCAGCAGCTTTTCACAGGGGGATACACCCCTCCACTTT. This sequence encodes CASSFSQGDTPLHF.